The clone carrying this T cell receptor beta chain appeared a single time. Germline V gene sequence: CDR1 LNHDA, CDR2 SQIVND (reference sequence). J lost 0 bases, V lost 6 bases, and 7 bases had no gene match. The CDR3 sequence is 15 residues long. This record belongs to a study of blood T cell repertoires in COVID-19. The assay was immunoSEQ multiplex PCR, and TCRdb's table has in-frame clones only and misses some. In the table there are about 240,000 clones, about four fifths of which are singletons. This chain connects TRBV19 to TRBJ2-5; TRBD2 aligns across 7 bases. The clonotype originates from a man aged 30 to 39 who had recovered from COVID-19. Input material: peripheral blood. CDR3 coding DNA: TGTGCCAGTAGCCTGATGGGGAGGGACCAAGAGACCCAGTACTTC. Its translation is CASSLMGRDQETQYF. Complete variable domain (other parts from reference TRBV19 and TRBJ2-5): DGGITQSPKYLFRKEGQNVTLSCEQNLNHDAMYWYRQDPGQGLRLIYYSQIVNDFQKGDIAEGYSVSREKKESFPLTVTSAQKNPTAFYLCASSLMGRDQETQYFGPGTRLLVL.